This is a list of T cell receptor beta chains from one sample in a study of technical replicates of blood from a handful of donors. Repertoires were generated with immunoSEQ multiplex PCR, while TCRdb's copy carries only in-frame clones and drops some. The top ten hold approximately 0.2% of the sample, which has some 76,000 clones, 95% to 98% seen once. The sample taken for sequencing was T cells isolated from PBMCs. Every receptor here comes from a human donor in good health. CDR3s include the opening cysteine and the closing phenylalanine or tryptophan. Fields, in order: CDR3 length, J gene, clone size, V gene, D gene, CDR3 protein, CDR3 DNA. The D gene is left open where the match is weak. A row's size may be missing; if present it is once, few, many or a size class.

13 | TRBJ2-3 | NA | TRBV25-1 | TRBD1 | CASATGGKDTQYF | TGTGCCAGCGCGACAGGGGGCAAAGATACGCAGTATTTT
15 | TRBJ2-1 | NA | TRBV7-2 | TRBD2 | CASSIESGSYNEQFF | TGTGCCAGCAGCATAGAGAGCGGGAGCTACAATGAGCAGTTCTTC
14 | TRBJ1-2 | once | TRBV10-3 | NA | CAISVQGSNYGYTF | TGTGCCATCAGTGTTCAGGGGAGTAACTATGGCTACACCTTC
16 | TRBJ2-7 | NA | TRBV6-5 | TRBD2 | CASSSLSSGRDYEQYF | TGTGCCAGCAGTTCGTTATCTAGCGGGAGGGACTACGAGCAGTACTTC
13 | TRBJ2-7 | NA | TRBV2 | TRBD1 | CASYSDRVDEQYF | TGTGCCAGCTACTCGGACAGGGTCGACGAGCAGTACTTC
15 | TRBJ2-3 | NA | TRBV11-3 | TRBD2 | CASSLGELAPDTQYF | TGTGCCAGCAGCTTAGGGGAACTAGCGCCAGATACGCAGTATTTT
12 | TRBJ2-7 | NA | TRBV10-3 | NA | CAISESRYEQYF | TGTGCCATCAGTGAGTCCCGCTACGAGCAGTACTTC
15 | TRBJ2-1 | NA | TRBV5-4 | TRBD1 | CASSWDRGSYNEQFF | TGTGCCAGCAGCTGGGACAGGGGTTCCTACAATGAGCAGTTCTTC
16 | TRBJ1-5 | NA | TRBV19 | NA | CASSIQVSASNQPQHF | TGTGCCAGTAGTATACAGGTCTCGGCAAGCAATCAGCCCCAGCATTTT
12 | TRBJ2-5 | NA | TRBV5-1 | TRBD1 | CASGTGQETQYF | TGCGCCAGCGGGACAGGACAAGAGACCCAGTACTTC
16 | TRBJ2-7 | NA | TRBV18 | NA | CASSPVRAVGPYEQYF | TGTGCCAGCTCACCAGTTAGGGCGGTGGGGCCCTACGAGCAGTACTTC
14 | TRBJ2-5 | NA | TRBV7-8 | NA | CASSHWSYGETQYF | TGTGCCAGCAGCCATTGGTCGTACGGAGAGACCCAGTACTTC
12 | TRBJ1-1 | NA | TRBV28 | TRBD1 | CASSRDSTEAFF | TGTGCCAGCAGTCGGGACAGCACTGAAGCTTTCTTT
16 | TRBJ2-3 | NA | TRBV27 | TRBD2 | CASSLLAGDLTDTQYF | TGTGCCAGCAGTTTATTAGCGGGAGACCTCACAGATACGCAGTATTTT
15 | TRBJ2-3 | NA | TRBV7-6 | NA | CASSDSSGLRDTQYF | TGTGCCAGCAGCGACTCTTCCGGATTAAGGGATACGCAGTATTTT
15 | TRBJ2-7 | NA | TRBV7-6 | TRBD2 | CASSPWREKSHEQYF | TGTGCCAGCAGCCCCTGGCGGGAGAAGTCCCACGAGCAGTACTTC
16 | TRBJ2-3 | NA | TRBV6-1 | TRBD2 | CASSEDGSGSTDTQYF | TGTGCCAGCAGTGAAGATGGTAGCGGGAGCACAGATACGCAGTATTTT
18 | TRBJ2-7 | NA | TRBV11-2 | TRBD2 | CASSAGTSGRLFSYEQYF | TGTGCCAGCAGCGCAGGGACTAGCGGGCGTCTTTTTTCCTACGAGCAGTACTTC
14 | TRBJ1-1 | NA | TRBV10-3 | NA | CAISARGDPTEAFF | TGTGCCATCAGTGCTCGGGGGGACCCCACTGAAGCTTTCTTT
14 | TRBJ2-5 | NA | TRBV27 | NA | CASRPLRVQETQYF | TGTGCCAGCAGACCCTTGAGGGTCCAAGAGACCCAGTACTTC
14 | TRBJ2-1 | NA | TRBV9 | NA | CASSAAPTYNEQFF | TGTGCCAGCAGCGCAGCCCCGACTTACAATGAGCAGTTCTTC
17 | TRBJ2-5 | NA | TRBV10-3 | TRBD1 | CAISESNAAGGQETQYF | TGTGCCATCAGTGAGTCGAACGCAGCAGGGGGCCAAGAGACCCAGTACTTC
15 | TRBJ2-2 | NA | TRBV9 | NA | CASSGDGGGGGELFF | TGTGCCAGCAGCGGAGATGGGGGGGGCGGCGGGGAGCTGTTTTTT
15 | TRBJ1-1 | NA | TRBV27 | NA | CASSFNRERDTEAFF | TGTGCCAGCAGTTTTAACAGGGAGAGGGACACTGAAGCTTTCTTT
14 | TRBJ1-1 | NA | TRBV7-2 | TRBD1 | CASSPDRANTEAFF | TGTGCCAGCAGCCCCGACAGGGCGAACACTGAAGCTTTCTTT
15 | TRBJ2-7 | NA | TRBV28 | NA | CASSSHTRPSYEQYF | TGTGCCAGCAGCTCCCACACTAGACCATCCTACGAGCAGTACTTC
12 | TRBJ1-2 | NA | TRBV28 | NA | CASSREFYGYTF | TGTGCCAGCAGCCGTGAGTTCTATGGCTACACCTTC
12 | TRBJ1-2 | NA | TRBV2 | NA | CAILYSNYGYTF | TGTGCCATCTTATATTCTAACTATGGCTACACCTTC